This TCR beta chain was identified in a study of spatial heterogeneity in lung cancer. About the study: On average, each unique TCR and UMI combination appeared more than ten times in raw reads. Study conclusions and caveats: Tumors with more nonsynonymous mutations had more expanded intratumoral alpha and beta TCRs. When ubiquitous and regional expanded TCRs were counted, their numbers tracked ubiquitous and regional nonsynonymous mutations, respectively.

This clonotype was seen only a few times. Its target is not known. Per germline, CDR1 SGHTA and CDR2 FQGTGA. The CDR3 extends over 13 amino acids. V dropped 5 bases and J dropped 5 bases, with 12 bases sitting between them. The study tagged each TCR cDNA molecule with a unique molecular identifier. TCRdb reanalysed the 5' RACE reads using MiXCR and keeps one entry per CDR3 protein. The sample includes 20,000 to 30,000 distinct CDR3 sequences, around 9.2% seen only once; the top ten take roughly 7.7%. Stated time point: sample taken at primary tumor resection. Material for sequencing was whole RNA from tumor, nontumor lung or frozen PBMC, left unsorted.

The sequence came from a male donor with early-stage non-small cell lung cancer. This sequence joins TRBV7-3 and TRBJ2-5; the D gene is possibly TRBD1 (6 bases). The sample in question was lung tumor tissue, obtained at surgery. CDR3 residues: CASSTQGRETQYF. The CDR3 DNA follows: TGTGCCAGCAGCACACAGGGCAGGGAGACCCAGTACTTC. The full variable domain, with the rest looked up from reference TRBV7-3 and TRBJ2-5, is GAGVSQTPSNKVTEKGKYVELRCDPISGHTALYWYRQSLGQGPEFLIYFQGTGAADDSGLPNDRFFAVRPEGSVSTLKIQRTERGDSAVYLCASSTQGRETQYFGPGTRLLVL.